This TCR beta chain was observed in a study of T cells after yellow fever vaccination. Overall study findings and caveats: It was the secondary response that reached its peak faster, day 5 versus 15, but it was weaker. Reappearing after the booster were most of the clones from primary vaccination (roughly 96% CD4, 70% to 90% CD8).

This clonotype showed up many times. The antigen is not known. A process of 5'RACE template switching, which added a universal primer site and UMIs, was used to make TCR cDNA. TCRdb analysed the 5' RACE reads with MiXCR anew, one entry per CDR3 protein. The repertoire consists of hundreds of thousands of distinct CDR3 sequences, with 3.6% occurring once and the leading ten covering less than 25%. Germline assignment: CDR1 DFQATT and CDR2 SNEGSKA (reference sequence). The CDR3 contains 11 residues. V dropped 7 bases and J dropped 5 bases, with 8 bases sitting between them. The TCR originated in a man between 18 and 29 years old who received the YFV17D yellow fever vaccine. The V gene is TRBV20-1, the J gene TRBJ1-4; D unresolved. The sequencing used PBMCs, collected on the day of the yellow fever booster vaccination. The CDR3 sequence is CSGTVNEKLFF. The CDR3 DNA reads as TGCAGTGGGACGGTGAATGAAAAACTGTTTTTT.